This T cell receptor (beta chain) was recorded in a study of cytomegalovirus exposure and HLA in healthy donors. Study observations and caveats: Specificity of three CMV-associated chains for CMV antigens was verified in vitro. For most TCR beta V segments, an earlier analysis put the productive rate at about 87% or about 30% of the time.

The CDR3 runs to 15 residues. Trimming shortened V by 0 bases and J by 7 bases, and 12 bases separated the two germline ends. Germline CDR1 reads MGHRA; CDR2 reads YSYEKL. PCR was performed using 60 Vbeta and 13 Jbeta primers. Profiling relied on immunoSEQ multiplex PCR, and the TCRdb table lists in-frame clones only, not all of them. The data contain 150,000 to 200,000 clones, over 75% of them singletons. This clone was picked up a small number of times. What it binds is not known. The sequenced material came from PBMCs. The chain is built from TRBV4-1 and TRBJ1-4, with TRBD1 as a possible D gene (5 bases). The clonotype comes from a man in his 60s in good health and CMV-seronegative. CDR3 in amino acids: CASSQEKGLGEKLFF. CDR3 coding DNA: TGCGCCAGCAGCCAAGAGAAGGGGTTGGGTGAAAAACTGTTTTTT.